The entry below describes one T cell receptor beta chain. This specimen belongs to a study of blood T cell repertoires in COVID-19. In terms of age and location, participants ranged from roughly 18 to 90 years and lived in 24 US areas. Cohort allocation depended upon clinical history that participants reported. Unmatched junction bases numbered 10, after V lost 5 bases and J lost 4 bases. This CDR3 has 17 residues. The germline V gene has CDR1 LGHNT and CDR2 FRNRAP. Per the original methods: Estimates of nucleated cell counts were drawn from the amplification of reference gene primers. Method: immunoSEQ multiplex PCR; TCRdb's copy keeps in-frame clones and lacks some. D and trimming come from the DNA, and the V and J calls and clone size come from that table. The data hold approximately 220,000 clones, with around 89% observed a single time.

The sequence came from a woman younger than 35 in a cohort exposed to, infected with or recovered from COVID-19 (not recorded which). What was sequenced was PBMCs or T cells enriched from blood (not recorded which). V and J are TRBV12-5 and TRBJ2-1, with 11 bases lining up with TRBD2. The DNA for the CDR3 is TGTGCTAGTGGTAACCCGACTAGCGGGGCTAGTTACAATGAGCAGTTCTTC. This gives the protein CASGNPTSGASYNEQFF.